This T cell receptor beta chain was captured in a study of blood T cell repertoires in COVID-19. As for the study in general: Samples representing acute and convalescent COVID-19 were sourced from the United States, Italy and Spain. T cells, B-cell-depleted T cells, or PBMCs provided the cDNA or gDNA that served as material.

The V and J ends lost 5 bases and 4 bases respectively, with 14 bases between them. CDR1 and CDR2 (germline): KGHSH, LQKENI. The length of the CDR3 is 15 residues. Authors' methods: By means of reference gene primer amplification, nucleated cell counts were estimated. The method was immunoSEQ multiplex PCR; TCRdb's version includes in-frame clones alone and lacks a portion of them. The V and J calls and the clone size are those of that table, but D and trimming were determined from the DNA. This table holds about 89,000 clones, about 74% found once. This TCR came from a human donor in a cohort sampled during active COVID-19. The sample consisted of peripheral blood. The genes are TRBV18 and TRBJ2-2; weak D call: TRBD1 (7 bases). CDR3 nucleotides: TGTGCCAGCTCATCCTCAGGGGGAGGCACCGGGGAGCTGTTTTTT. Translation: CASSSSGGGTGELFF.